A selection of T cell receptor beta chains follows, all from one sample in a study of T cells in Graves' hyperthyroidism and ophthalmopathy. TCRdb fed the multiplex PCR reads into MiXCR, producing one record per CDR3 protein. The top ten hold 15% to 19% of the sample, which has around 690,000 distinct CDR3 sequences, 17% seen once. The sequenced material came from blood. The receptors derive from a man between 45 and 60 years old with Graves' hyperthyroidism. Each CDR3 is given without its conserved first and last residue. Clone size is not always given. Where it is, it says once, few, many or a class for expanded clones.

v_gene	abundance	j_gene	CDR3aa
TRBV28	many	TRBJ2-3	ASSFSMTEKGQY
TRBV29-1	few	TRBJ1-1	SVEDWKGWGQGAIRPEAF
TRBV30	many	TRBJ2-7	AWDRNYEQY
TRBV29-1	.	TRBJ2-1	SVDGLAGGPYNEQF
TRBV7-2	few	TRBJ1-2	ASSLGLGGLYGYT
TRBV12-3/TRBV12-4	.	TRBJ1-1	ASSFVGRRAEAF
TRBV7-9	many	TRBJ1-3	ASSLAGTVSGNTIY
TRBV20-1	many	TRBJ2-3	SARDSASITDTQY
TRBV11-2	many	TRBJ2-7	ASSPTRVSEQY
TRBV2	many	TRBJ2-7	ASGMGAGGTYEQY